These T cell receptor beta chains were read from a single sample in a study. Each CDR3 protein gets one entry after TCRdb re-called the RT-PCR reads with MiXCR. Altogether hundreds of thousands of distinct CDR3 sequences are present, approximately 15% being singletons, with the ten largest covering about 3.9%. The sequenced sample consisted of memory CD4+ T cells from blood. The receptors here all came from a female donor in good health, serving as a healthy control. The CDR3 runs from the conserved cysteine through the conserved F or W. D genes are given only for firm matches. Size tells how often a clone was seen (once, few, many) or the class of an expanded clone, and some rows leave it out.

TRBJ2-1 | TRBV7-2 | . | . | TGTGCCAGCAGCTCCCAGAGGGGCAATGAGCAGTTCTTC | CASSSQRGNEQFF
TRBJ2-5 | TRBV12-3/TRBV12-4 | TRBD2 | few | TGTGCCAGCAGCGAAGGTGGGACTAGCGGATTCCAAGAGACCCAGTACTTC | CASSEGGTSGFQETQYF
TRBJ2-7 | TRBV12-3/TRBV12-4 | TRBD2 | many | TGTGCCAGCACTGAGACTAGCGGGGCCGAGCAGTACTTC | CASTETSGAEQYF
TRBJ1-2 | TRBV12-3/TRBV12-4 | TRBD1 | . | TGTGCCAGCAGTTTAGGGACAGGGGGCCCCTACTATGGCTACACCTTC | CASSLGTGGPYYGYTF
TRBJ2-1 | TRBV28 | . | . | TGTGCCAGCAGTTTGAAGGGAAATGAGCAGTTCTTC | CASSLKGNEQFF
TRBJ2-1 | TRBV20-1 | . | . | TGCAGTGCTAACGGGAAGGAGGGAAACTCCTACAATGAGCAGTTCTTC | CSANGKEGNSYNEQFF
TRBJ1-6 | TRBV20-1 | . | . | TGCAGTGCTATGCCGGGACGGACTAATTCACCCCTCCACTTT | CSAMPGRTNSPLHF
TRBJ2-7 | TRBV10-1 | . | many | TGCGCCAGCAGTGAGACGGGAGACGGAGTTGACGAGCAGTACTTC | CASSETGDGVDEQYF
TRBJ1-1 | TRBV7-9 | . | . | TGTGCCAGCAGCTTATTGGCGGGTTCGGGTGAAGCTTTCTTT | CASSLLAGSGEAFF
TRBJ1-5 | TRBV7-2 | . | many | TGTGCCAGCAGCTTTGATGGAAGAGATCAGCCCCAGCATTTT | CASSFDGRDQPQHF
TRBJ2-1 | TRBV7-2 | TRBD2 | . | TGTGCCAGCAGCCCTACGGGAGGGCCTTTCAATGAGCAGTTCTTC | CASSPTGGPFNEQFF
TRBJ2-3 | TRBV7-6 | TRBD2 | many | TGTGCCAGCGGCCAACTAGCGGGAGCTATAGATACGCAGTATTTT | CASGQLAGAIDTQYF
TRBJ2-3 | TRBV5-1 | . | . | TGCGCCAGCAGCTCAGGACCGGGCGATACGCAGTATTTT | CASSSGPGDTQYF
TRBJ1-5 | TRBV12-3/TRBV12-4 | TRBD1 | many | TGTGCCAGCAGACAGGGGTTTCAGCCCCAGCATTTT | CASRQGFQPQHF
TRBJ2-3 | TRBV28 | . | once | TGTGCCAGCAGCCCGACAGGCCTAGTGGATACGCAGTATTTT | CASSPTGLVDTQYF
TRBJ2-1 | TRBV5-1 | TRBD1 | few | TGCGCCAGCAGCATCGGACAGGTCGCCTCCTACAATGAGCAGTTCTTC | CASSIGQVASYNEQFF
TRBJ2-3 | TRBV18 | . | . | TGTGCCAGCTCACCACGCCAGGAGAGCACAGATATGCAGTATTTT | CASSPRQESTDMQYF
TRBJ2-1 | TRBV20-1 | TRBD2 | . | TGCAGTGCTAGACCCAAGCGGGCGGGGGGTTCCTACAATGAGCAGTTCTTC | CSARPKRAGGSYNEQFF
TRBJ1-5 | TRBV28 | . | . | TGTGCCAGCAGTACCAGGCCGGGGGGCGGTCAGCCCCAGCATTTT | CASSTRPGGGQPQHF
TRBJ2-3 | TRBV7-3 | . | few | TGTGCCAGCAGCTTAACAGGGGCACAAGGCACAGATACGCAGTATTTT | CASSLTGAQGTDTQYF
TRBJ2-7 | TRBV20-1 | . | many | TGCAGTGCTAGGGCTTCCGACATCGGGAGCTCCTACGAGCAGTACTTC | CSARASDIGSSYEQYF
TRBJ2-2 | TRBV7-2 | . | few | TGTGCCAGCAGCCTAGCCTCAACGAGGTTCAGAACCGGGGAGCTGTTTTTT | CASSLASTRFRTGELFF
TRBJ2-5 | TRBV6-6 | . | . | TGTGCCAGCAGCGAAAAAGGGGGGACAGAGACCCAGTACTTC | CASSEKGGTETQYF
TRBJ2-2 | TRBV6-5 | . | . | TGTGCCAGCAGACTCACAGGGAATACCGGGGAGCTGTTTTTT | CASRLTGNTGELFF
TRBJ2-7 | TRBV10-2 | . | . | TGCGCCAGCAAAGGGGTAGCCGCCTCCTACGAGCAGTACTTC | CASKGVAASYEQYF
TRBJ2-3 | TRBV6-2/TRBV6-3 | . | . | TGTGCCTGCACCTCCACAGATACGCAGTATTTT | CACTSTDTQYF
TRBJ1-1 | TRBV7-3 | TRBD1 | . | TGTGCCAGCAGAACGACAGGGGGCGGAAAGTGGGCTGAAGCTTTCTTT | CASRTTGGGKWAEAFF
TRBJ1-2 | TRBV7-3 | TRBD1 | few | TGTGCCAGCAGCTCCGGGACAGCAGTGGGTGGCTACACCTTC | CASSSGTAVGGYTF
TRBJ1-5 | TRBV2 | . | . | TGTGCCAGCAACGAATTAGGGGGGGATCAGCCCCAGCATTTT | CASNELGGDQPQHF
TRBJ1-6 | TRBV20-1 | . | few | TGCAGTGCTCCCCACGGGGCGGGCCCCGGATCACCCCTCCACTTT | CSAPHGAGPGSPLHF
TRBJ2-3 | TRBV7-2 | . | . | TGTGCCAGCAGCCATCGGAGCGGAACTGGCACAGATACGCAGTATTTT | CASSHRSGTGTDTQYF
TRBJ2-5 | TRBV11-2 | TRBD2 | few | TGTGCCAGCAGCTTCAACCTAGCGGGGCAAGAGACCCAGTACTTC | CASSFNLAGQETQYF
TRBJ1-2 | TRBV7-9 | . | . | TGTGCCAGCAGCTTAGACACAATCTATGGCTACACCTTC | CASSLDTIYGYTF
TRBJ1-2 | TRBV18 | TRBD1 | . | TGTGCCAGCTCACCGAAGGGGGCGCCTGGCTATGGCTACACCTTC | CASSPKGAPGYGYTF
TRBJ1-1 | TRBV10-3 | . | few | TGTGCCATCAGTGGCCCAGATACAGTTACTGAAGCTTTCTTT | CAISGPDTVTEAFF
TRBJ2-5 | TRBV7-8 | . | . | TGTGCCAGCAGCCCACAGGTACAAGAGACCCAGTACTTC | CASSPQVQETQYF
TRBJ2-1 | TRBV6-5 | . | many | TGTGCCAGCACCACGACCTGGCGGGCAGACAATGAGCAGTTCTTC | CASTTTWRADNEQFF
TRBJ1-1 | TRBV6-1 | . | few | TGTGCCACGGTGATGAACACTGAAGCTTTCTTT | CATVMNTEAFF
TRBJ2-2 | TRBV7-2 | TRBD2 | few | TGTGCCAGCAGCCCGCCCAGCGGGGCGAACACCGGGGAGCTGTTTTTT | CASSPPSGANTGELFF
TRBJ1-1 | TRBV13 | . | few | TGTGCCAGCAGTTCACCAACGAACACTGAAGCTTTCTTT | CASSSPTNTEAFF
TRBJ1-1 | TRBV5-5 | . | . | TGTGCCAGCAGCTTGGGAGGGCCCGGGGTGAACACTGAAGCTTTCTTT | CASSLGGPGVNTEAFF
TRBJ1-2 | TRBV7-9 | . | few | TGTGCCAGCGGATGGGGGCAGGGAAAGGGCGGCTACACCTTC | CASGWGQGKGGYTF
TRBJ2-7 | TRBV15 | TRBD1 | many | TGTGCCACCAGCAGACGAGGACAGGGATATTCCTACGAGCAGTACTTC | CATSRRGQGYSYEQYF
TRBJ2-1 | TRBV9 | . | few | TGTGCCAGCAGCGTAGACGAATTCGGAGGTAATGAGCAGTTCTTC | CASSVDEFGGNEQFF
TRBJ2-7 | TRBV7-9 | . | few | TGTGCCAGCAGTCCAATGGGACCGCACGCAAAGCAGTACTTC | CASSPMGPHAKQYF
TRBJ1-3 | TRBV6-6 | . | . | TGTGCCAGCAGTTACTCCGGACCGGGCTCTGGAAACACCATATATTTT | CASSYSGPGSGNTIYF
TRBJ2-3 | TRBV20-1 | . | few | TGCAGTGCTAGAGATCAGCAGCGGGCCACAGATACGCAGTATTTT | CSARDQQRATDTQYF
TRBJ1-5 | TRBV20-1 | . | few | TGCAGTGCCGGACGGCAGCCCCAGCATTTT | CSAGRQPQHF